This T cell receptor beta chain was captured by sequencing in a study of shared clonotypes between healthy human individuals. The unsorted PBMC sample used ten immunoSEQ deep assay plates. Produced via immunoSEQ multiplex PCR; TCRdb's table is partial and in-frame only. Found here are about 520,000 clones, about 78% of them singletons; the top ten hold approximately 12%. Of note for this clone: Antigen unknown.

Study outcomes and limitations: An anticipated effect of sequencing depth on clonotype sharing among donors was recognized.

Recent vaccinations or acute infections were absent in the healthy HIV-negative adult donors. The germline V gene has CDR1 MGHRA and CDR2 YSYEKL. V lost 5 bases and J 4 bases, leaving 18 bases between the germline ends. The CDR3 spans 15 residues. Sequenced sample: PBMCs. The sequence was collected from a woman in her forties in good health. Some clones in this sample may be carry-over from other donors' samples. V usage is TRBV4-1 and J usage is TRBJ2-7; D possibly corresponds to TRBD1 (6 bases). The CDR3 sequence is CASSNRRDKAYEQYF. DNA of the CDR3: TGCGCCAGCAGCAATAGACGGGACAAGGCTTACGAGCAGTACTTC.